These 5 T cell receptor beta chains came from one sample sequenced in a study of T cells expressing NK-cell markers. TCRdb reanalyzed the 5' RACE reads, giving one entry per CDR3 protein sequence and no DNA. The table for this sample gives fewer than 300,000 distinct CDR3 sequences. Sequenced input: blood T cells: a sorted CD56 or NKG2C T cell subset, CD4+ or CD8+ T cells, or bulk PBMC T cells (not recorded which). The receptors shown here come from a woman aged 18 to 75 in good health.

This chain joins TRBV7-8 and TRBJ2-7. CDR3 size: 15 residues. CDR1 and CDR2 from the germline V gene are SGHVS and FQNEAQ. CDR3: CASSHRVGDSYEQYF.

CDR3 protein: CASSSEAGSNNEQFF. The chain links TRBV28 to TRBJ2-1; TCRdb returns TRBD2, unconfirmable since there is no DNA. CDR1 and CDR2 from the germline V gene are MDHEN and SYDVKM. The CDR3 is made up of 15 amino acids.

The CDR3 loop is CASSGDYGYTF. The chain recombines TRBV18 with TRBJ1-2. Germline V CDR1 and CDR2: KGHSH, LQKENI. The CDR3 has 11 residues.

The V call is TRBV6-2 or TRBV6-3, the J call TRBJ2-7; TCRdb selects TRBD2, and the lack of DNA leaves this call unchecked. This CDR3 is 14 amino acids long. Germline-derived CDR1 and CDR2 are MNHEY and SVGEGT. The CDR3 spells CASSRREYSYEQYF.

The V and J genes are TRBV30 and TRBJ2-5; TCRdb reports TRBD1, a call that lacks DNA to check it against. The length of the CDR3 is 13 residues. The germline gives CDR1 GTSNPN, CDR2 SVGIG (reference sequence). The CDR3 sequence is CAWSPGAQETQYF.